The rows below give T cell receptor beta chains drawn from one sample of a study of low-dose radiotherapy and immunotherapy resistance in tumors. TCRdb reanalysed the reads using MiXCR and keeps one entry per CDR3 protein. The repertoire consists of around 80,000 distinct CDR3 sequences, with over 15% occurring once and the leading ten covering approximately 1.5%. This specimen consisted of PBMCs, obtained after low-dose radiotherapy plus immunotherapy. The source is a male donor with prostate cancer. Each CDR3 is given with its conserved first and last residue. D genes are given only for firm matches. Not every row has a clone size; where given, it reads once, few, many or a size class.

size,D,V,J,CDR3,DNA
many,TRBD1,TRBV10-3,TRBJ2-2,CAIRTGGIANTGELFF,TGTGCCATCAGAACAGGGGGGATTGCGAACACCGGGGAGCTGTTTTTT
many,.,TRBV4-1,TRBJ2-1,CASAKQGGGSYNEQFF,TGCGCCAGCGCGAAACAGGGGGGGGGCTCCTACAATGAGCAGTTCTTC
many,.,TRBV7-2,TRBJ2-7,CASSLGFSYEQYF,TGTGCCAGCAGCTTAGGTTTTTCTTACGAGCAGTACTTC
many,.,TRBV4-1,TRBJ1-4,CASSQDPIEKLFF,TGCGCCAGCAGCCAAGATCCGATCGAAAAACTGTTTTTT
.,.,TRBV29-1,TRBJ2-7,CSVAGYYEQYF,TGCAGCGTTGCCGGTTACTACGAGCAGTACTTC
many,.,TRBV28,TRBJ1-3,CASSPPLSGNTIYF,TGTGCCAGCAGTCCACCTCTCTCTGGAAACACCATATATTTT
many,.,TRBV6-1,TRBJ2-7,CASSDLDEQYF,TGTGCCAGCAGTGATTTGGACGAGCAGTACTTC
many,.,TRBV12-3/TRBV12-4,TRBJ1-1,CASSSRYRDTEAFF,TGTGCCAGCAGTTCACGGTACAGGGACACTGAAGCTTTCTTT
many,.,TRBV6-2/TRBV6-3,TRBJ2-7,CASSGLLTYEQYF,TGTGCCAGCTCCGGACTTCTTACCTACGAGCAGTACTTC
many,.,TRBV4-1,TRBJ2-5,CASSQEFGAGGKRETQYF,TGCGCCAGCAGCCAAGAGTTTGGGGCAGGTGGGAAGCGGGAGACCCAGTACTTC
medium-sized,.,TRBV7-9,TRBJ2-6,CASRTRDSGANVLTF,TGTGCCAGCAGAACGAGAGACTCTGGGGCCAACGTCCTGACTTTC
many,.,TRBV7-2,TRBJ2-1,CASSATRGSYNEQFF,TGTGCCAGCAGCGCCACTAGGGGGTCCTACAATGAGCAGTTCTTC
many,.,TRBV7-2,TRBJ2-5,CASSNKFQETQYF,TGTGCCAGCAGCAACAAGTTCCAAGAGACCCAGTACTTC
.,.,TRBV18,TRBJ2-1,CASSSAAGAPNEQFF,TGTGCCAGCTCGTCGGCGGCGGGCGCACCCAATGAGCAGTTCTTC
many,.,TRBV7-2,TRBJ1-3,CASTGPLKDTIYF,TGTGCCAGTACTGGTCCCCTAAAAGACACCATATATTTT